Detailed here is one TCR beta chain. The data stem from a study of blood T cell repertoires in COVID-19. Across the study: The study drew acute and convalescent COVID-19 samples from the United States, Italy and Spain. PBMCs, B-cell-depleted T cells, or T cells provided the cDNA or gDNA that made up the material.

In the authors' methods: The authors estimated nucleated cell counts from reference gene primer amplification. Profiling relied on immunoSEQ multiplex PCR, and the TCRdb table lists in-frame clones only, not all of them. D and trimming come from the DNA, and the V and J calls and clone size come from that table. The table has about 340,000 clones, 65% to 85% seen once. The germline CDR1 and CDR2 sequences are LGHDT and YNNKEL (reference sequence). V was clipped by 1 base and J by 3 bases; unmatched bases: 5. CDR3 size: 15 residues. This sequence originates from a man in his thirties or forties with active or convalescent COVID-19. V is TRBV3-1 (or the pseudogene TRBV3-2) and J is TRBJ2-7, with TRBD2 matching over 8 bases. Material: peripheral blood. CDR3 in DNA: TGTGCCAGCAGCCAAGGCGGGGGGTTCTTCTACGAGCAGTACTTC. It yields the protein CASSQGGGFFYEQYF.